One sample yielded the 9 T cell receptor beta chains listed below, sequenced in a study of regulatory T cells in long-lasting Graves disease. Researchers made TCR beta libraries by using iRepertoire HTBI primers and running Arm-PCR on CDR3 regions. TCRdb fed the multiplex PCR reads into MiXCR, producing one record per CDR3 protein. This table has roughly 520,000 distinct CDR3 sequences, approximately 12% appearing once. As for time point: newly diagnosed GD, antithyroid drugs for less than 3 months. PBMC RNA served as the TCR library source. This sample was shared with a second study, whose subject was T cells in Graves' hyperthyroidism and ophthalmopathy.

The sequencing used peripheral blood mononuclear cells (PBMCs), collected at new diagnosis, from a patient treated with antithyroid drugs. The receptors derive from a woman between 25 and 40 years old with Graves disease.

This clonotype was seen repeatedly, ten times or more. The rearrangement joins TRBV19 to TRBJ2-7; 7 positions agree with TRBD1. Looked up from germline, CDR1 is LNHDA and CDR2 is SQIVND (reference sequence). J gave up 1 base and V 8 bases, and 2 bases lay outside the gene matches. The CDR3 has 12 residues. The CDR3: CASEGASYEQYF. The CDR3 region has the DNA TGTGCCAGTGAGGGGGCGTCCTACGAGCAGTACTTC.

The gene calls are TRBV30 and TRBJ2-1; D may match TRBD1 or TRBD2 (5 bases each). The J call may be faulty, since TRBJ2-3 better matches the DNA end. Germline-derived CDR1 and CDR2 are GTSNPN and SVGIG (reference sequence). The CDR3 is 12 amino acids. CDR3 DNA sequence: TGTGCCTGGAACGAGGGGCTACAGGTGCAGTATTTT. Translated, it gives CAWNEGLQVQYF.

CDR3: CASSSGYRDQETQYF. In nucleotides, the CDR3 is TGTGCCAGCAGCTCGGGTTACAGGGATCAAGAGACCCAGTACTTC. The genes are TRBV7-9 and TRBJ2-5; maybe TRBD1 (6 bases). Trimming shortened V by 4 bases and J by 2 bases, and 14 bases separated the two germline ends. Germline lookup yields CDR1 SEHNR and CDR2 FQNEAQ (reference sequence). There are 15 residues in the CDR3. Full variable domain (rest looked up from reference TRBV7-9 and TRBJ2-5): DTGVSQNPRHKITKRGQNVTFRCDPISEHNRLYWYRQTLGQGPEFLTYFQNEAQLEKSRLLSDRFSAERPKGSFSTLEIQRTEQGDSAMYLCASSSGYRDQETQYFGPGTRLLVL.

This clonotype was found many times. The chain combines TRBV5-1 with TRBJ2-4; the D is unclear. Trimming removed 0 bases from V and 7 bases from J, with 14 bases in between. This CDR3 has 15 amino acids. Germline CDR1 and CDR2: SGHRS and YFSETQ. CDR3 sequence: CASSLAQQKKNIQYF. For the CDR3, the DNA is TGCGCCAGCAGCTTGGCGCAGCAGAAAAAGAACATTCAGTACTTC.

J is TRBJ1-6 and V is TRBV4-1, with D possibly TRBD1 on 6 matching bases. This CDR3 contains 17 residues. Trimming took 0 bases from V and 10 from J, leaving 19 bases between them. The V gene's germline CDR1 is MGHRA and CDR2 YSYEKL. The CDR3 nucleotides are TGCGCCAGCAGCCAAGATACCCCAGGGAGGGGGAAATCACCCCTCCACTTT. Its protein is CASSQDTPGRGKSPLHF.

As regards this clonotype: This may come from a read error, since a much larger clone is one base off. The chain has TRBV11-2 and TRBJ2-1; 7 bases line up with TRBD2. Germline V CDR1 and CDR2: SGHAT, FQNNGV. Trimming took 5 bases from V and 2 from J; bases not matched to a gene: 12. The CDR3 runs 17 residues. As DNA, the CDR3 is TGTGCCAGCAGCCCGGGAGCCCGGGACTATACCTACAATGAGCAGTTCTTC. It specifies CASSPGARDYTYNEQFF.

Regarding this clonotype: With a much larger clone just one base away, this may be a read error. The chain has TRBV5-1 and TRBJ2-2, with D possibly TRBD2 on 5 matching bases. This CDR3 has 14 amino acids. Germline V gives CDR1 SGHRS, CDR2 YFSETQ. In DNA form, the CDR3 reads TGCGCCAGCAGCTTGGGCCGGTTCGCCGGGGAGCCGTTTTTT. It specifies CASSLGRFAGEPFF.

V is TRBV19 and J is TRBJ1-5; unclear D gene. Germline lookup yields CDR1 LNHDA and CDR2 SQIVND (reference sequence). The CDR3 contains 15 residues. Trimming left V 4 bases short and J 1 base short, with 11 bases between. The CDR3 is CASSRREWSNQPQHF. The CDR3 DNA sequence: TGTGCCAGTAGTAGGCGGGAGTGGAGCAATCAGCCCCAGCATTTT.

With respect to this clonotype: One base away lies a much larger clone, so this may be a sequencing read error. The chain uses TRBV2 and TRBJ1-1, with D unresolved. CDR1 SNHLY and CDR2 FYNNEI come from the germline V gene. The CDR3 contains 15 residues. The CDR3 spells CAGSEDTGSNTEAFF. The CDR3 DNA reads as TGTGCCGGCAGTGAAGATACGGGATCAAACACTGAAGCTTTCTTT.